The 21 T cell receptor beta chains in this list originate from one sample, sequenced in a study of blood T cell repertoires in COVID-19. Only in-frame clones appear in the TCRdb table, and some are missing; sequencing was by immunoSEQ multiplex PCR. The table includes roughly 100,000 clones, 75% to 95% detected once. Sequencing used peripheral blood. These receptors were taken from a man younger than 35 with acute or convalescent COVID-19.

The CDR3 bases are TGCGCCAGCAGCTTGGCTGGACAGGCGGGTACTGAAGCTTTCTTT. Its translation is CASSLAGQAGTEAFF. This chain uses TRBV5-1 with TRBJ1-1; 7 nucleotides line up with TRBD1. With 0 bases clipped from V and 5 bases from J, the junction kept 7 bases outside the gene matches. Germline-derived CDR1 and CDR2 are SGHRS and YFSETQ. CDR3 length equals 15 residues.

V gene TRBV2 combines with J gene TRBJ2-7; 8 bases are shared with TRBD1. There are 17 residues in the CDR3. V lost 7 bases and J lost 1; bases outside the gene matches: 15. Germline values: CDR1 SNHLY, CDR2 FYNNEI. The CDR3 nucleotides read TGTGCCAGCAACTCAGGACAGGGACCTTTCCTTTCCTACGAGCAGTACTTC. Translation: CASNSGQGPFLSYEQYF.

This clone showed up just a few times. The J gene is TRBJ2-1, the V gene TRBV14; 16 bases map to TRBD2. The CDR3 length is 16 residues. Losses at the gene ends were 2 bases for V and 8 bases for J; bases not matched to a gene: 3. Germline V lookup: CDR1 SGHDN, CDR2 FVKESK. The CDR3 DNA sequence: TGTGCCAGCAGCCAAAGGGGACTAGCGGGGGGGCATGAGCAGTTCTTC. Amino acids: CASSQRGLAGGHEQFF. The full variable domain, with the rest looked up from reference TRBV14 and TRBJ2-1, is EAGVTQFPSHSVIEKGQTVTLRCDPISGHDNLYWYRRVMGKEIKFLLHFVKESKQDESGMPNNRFLAERTGGTYSTLKVQPAELEDSGVYFCASSQRGLAGGHEQFFGPGTRLTVL.

This chain uses TRBV19 with TRBJ1-2, with 7 bases lining up with TRBD1. Trimming cost V 10 bases and J 4 bases; bases outside gene matches: 9. The CDR3 totals 13 residues. Germline CDR1 and CDR2: LNHDA and SQIVND (reference sequence). DNA of the CDR3: TGTGCCACCGGGGACAGAACGATCTATGGCTACACCTTC. It is translated as CATGDRTIYGYTF.

V and J are TRBV3-1 (or the pseudogene TRBV3-2) and TRBJ2-6; 8 bases fit TRBD1. CDR1 and CDR2 (germline): LGHDT, YNNKEL (reference sequence). This CDR3 has 17 residues. Losses at the gene ends were 5 bases for V and 2 bases for J; bases not matched to a gene: 8. CDR3 amino acids: CASSDRGTYAGANVLTF. In DNA, the CDR3 is TGTGCCAGCAGCGACAGGGGAACTTACGCTGGGGCCAACGTCCTGACTTTC.

The rearrangement uses TRBV9 and TRBJ2-3, with D tentatively TRBD2 (6 bases). This CDR3 has 13 amino acids. The V end lost 5 bases, the J end lost 1 base, and 8 bases lay between the germline ends. Germline CDR1 and CDR2: SGDLS and YYNGEE. CDR3 region: CASRASGTDTQYF. Written as DNA, the CDR3 is TGTGCCAGCAGGGCTAGCGGCACAGATACGCAGTATTTT. Supplemented by reference TRBV9 and TRBJ2-3, the full variable domain reads DSGVTQTPKHLITATGQRVTLRCSPRSGDLSVYWYQQSLDQGLQFLIQYYNGEERAKGNILERFSAQQFPDLHSELNLSSLELGDSALYFCASRASGTDTQYFGPGTRLTVL.

The chain combines TRBV30 with TRBJ2-7; D is uncertain. Trimming stripped 0 bases from V and 6 bases from J, with 6 bases between. This CDR3 is built from 11 residues. CDR1 and CDR2 from the germline V gene are GTSNPN and SVGIG (reference sequence). The CDR3 DNA reads TGTGCCTGGAGTGTAGTCGGCGAGCAGTACTTC. Its protein is CAWSVVGEQYF.

V is TRBV27 and J is TRBJ2-5, with D maybe TRBD2 (5 bases). Germline V gene lookup returns CDR1 MNHEY and CDR2 SMNVEV (reference sequence). The CDR3 length is 13 residues. V was trimmed by 3 bases and J by 9 bases, leaving 14 bases between them. The CDR3 reads CASSFLGDQAQYF. The CDR3 region has the DNA TGTGCCAGCAGTTTCCTGGGAGATCAGGCCCAGTACTTC.

The chain carries TRBV7-2 and TRBJ1-5; 12 bases agree with TRBD1. CDR1 and CDR2 (germline): SGHTA, FQGNSA. CDR3 length: 15 residues. J was trimmed by 8 bases and V by 0 bases; bases with no gene match: 2. The DNA for the CDR3 is TGTGCCAGCAGCTTAGCGGGACAGGGGGCCAAGCCCCAGCATTTT. Its protein product is CASSLAGQGAKPQHF.

The chain recombines TRBV24-1 with TRBJ2-3; 7 bases map to TRBD2. The CDR3 runs 18 residues. Trimming cost V 3 bases and J 1 base; bases outside gene matches: 12. CDR1 and CDR2 (germline): KGHDR, SFDVKD. CDR3 DNA: TGTGCCACCAGTGATGACCGACGGGCGGCGGGGGGCACAGATACGCAGTATTTT. As protein: CATSDDRRAAGGTDTQYF.

DNA for the CDR3: TGCGCCAGCAGCTTGGGGCCTATTACAGGGAAATCTGGAAACACCATATATTTT. The encoded protein is CASSLGPITGKSGNTIYF. The rearrangement links TRBV5-1 to TRBJ1-3, with a weak D call TRBD1 (6 bases). Trimming stripped 0 bases from V and 1 base from J, with 17 bases between. CDR3 length: 18 residues. The germline CDR1 and CDR2 sequences are SGHRS and YFSETQ. Complete variable domain (other parts from reference TRBV5-1 and TRBJ1-3): KAGVTQTPRYLIKTRGQQVTLSCSPISGHRSVSWYQQTPGQGLQFLFEYFSETQRNKGNFPGRFSGRQFSNSRSEMNVSTLELGDSALYLCASSLGPITGKSGNTIYFGEGSWLTVV.

The chain carries TRBV4-1 and TRBJ2-7; 9 bases map to TRBD1. The CDR3 runs to 19 residues. After removal of 0 bases from V and 2 bases from J, the junction contained 14 bases not matched to a gene. Germline lookup yields CDR1 MGHRA and CDR2 YSYEKL. CDR3 nucleotides: TGCGCCAGCAGCCAAGAAATTATCCCTATCCGGGACAGGGCCTACGAGCAGTACTTC. Translating it yields CASSQEIIPIRDRAYEQYF.

V and J are TRBV10-2 and TRBJ1-1; no definite D call. CDR1 is WSHSY, CDR2 SAAADI, per germline. The CDR3 is 13 residues long. V was cut by 8 bases and J by 6 bases, with 16 bases left in between. CDR3 nucleotide sequence: TGCGCCAGCGCCAGTCGCAATATGGCTGAAGCTTTCTTT. Protein sequence: CASASRNMAEAFF.

In regard to this clone: At the DNA level, this CDR3 is encoded by other sequences in the same sample as well. The chain couples TRBV27 to TRBJ1-2, with 8 bases lining up with TRBD1. The CDR3 covers 13 residues. V was clipped by 5 bases and J by 4 bases; unmatched bases: 3. Per germline, CDR1 MNHEY and CDR2 SMNVEV (reference sequence). The CDR3 sequence: CASSPGQGYGYTF. CDR3 nucleotide sequence: TGTGCCAGCAGTCCCGGACAGGGCTATGGCTACACCTTC.

The rearrangement joins TRBV18 to TRBJ2-1; no definite D call. V dropped 2 bases and J dropped 5 bases, with 13 bases sitting between them. From germline, CDR1 is KGHSH and CDR2 LQKENI. The CDR3 runs to 15 residues. In DNA, the CDR3 is TGTGCCAGCTCACCAGAGCTCAGGCCCCACAATGAGCAGTTCTTC. Its protein is CASSPELRPHNEQFF.

This sequence joins TRBV20-1 and TRBJ1-2; no clear D. Germline CDR1 is DFQATT and CDR2 is SNEGSKA (reference sequence). The CDR3 totals 11 residues. V was trimmed by 6 bases and J by 8 bases, leaving 13 bases between them. The CDR3 loop reads CSANVEAGYTF. CDR3 nucleotide sequence: TGCAGTGCCAACGTCGAGGCCGGCTACACCTTC.

In its sample, this clone was seen once. This chain links TRBV7-5 with TRBJ1-5; the listed D gene, TRBD1, was not tested against the DNA. TRBV7-5 is marked as a pseudogene. The CDR3 length is 18 residues. The CDR3 nucleotides are TGTGCCAGAAGCTCAGGACAGGGGGCTTGCTATAGCAATCAGCCCCAGCATTTT. Translated: CARSSGQGACYSNQPQHF.

This clone was observed a single time. V usage is TRBV11-2 and J usage is TRBJ1-3, with 8 bases matching TRBD1. The J segment lost 2 bases and the V segment lost 1 base, leaving 7 bases of the junction unmatched. Germline V gene data show CDR1 as SGHAT and CDR2 as FQNNGV. This CDR3 has 17 residues. CDR3 coding DNA: TGTGCCAGCAGCTTAGTTCCGGGACAGGACCCTGGAAACACCATATATTTT. This gives the protein CASSLVPGQDPGNTIYF.

The chain combines TRBV5-4 with TRBJ1-2, with 7 bases lining up with TRBD1. With 3 bases clipped from V and 5 bases from J, the junction kept 13 bases outside the gene matches. From germline, CDR1 is SGHNT and CDR2 YYREEE (reference sequence). The CDR3 is made up of 16 amino acids. The chain's CDR3 is CASSSPTDGTAYGYTF. The CDR3 DNA reads TGTGCCAGCAGCTCGCCTACAGACGGGACAGCGTATGGCTACACCTTC.

This chain connects TRBV14 to TRBJ2-7, with D maybe TRBD1 (5 bases). CDR3 size: 14 residues. CDR1 and CDR2 from the germline V gene are SGHDN and FVKESK. Trimming took off 6 bases at V and 1 base at J, with 13 bases between the two ends. The CDR3 DNA reads TGTGCCAGCAGTCCAGGGCTCTCGTCCTACGAGCAGTACTTC. Its translation is CASSPGLSSYEQYF.

V gene TRBV21-1 combines with J gene TRBJ1-1. TRBV21-1 is assigned pseudogene status. The CDR3 covers 18 residues. CDR3 sequence: CASSSPRFRGEGNTEAFF. In DNA, the CDR3 is TGTGCCAGCAGCTCACCCCGCTTCCGGGGAGAGGGAAACACTGAAGCTTTCTTT.